The 18 T cell receptor beta chains given below trace back to one sample, sequenced in a study of OX40 agonist ivuxolimab in advanced cancers. Libraries came from the immunoSEQ multiplex PCR assay. TCRdb stores this immuneACCESS table with in-frame sequences only. Part of the clones is absent; in the studies checked, under half of the shortfall reflects unresolved V genes, and no reason is known for the rest. The sample records tens of thousands of clones, 77% of which are singletons. More than 15% of the sample lies in the top ten. Sequenced material: CD4+ or CD8+ T cells sorted from blood, taken in a trial of the OX40 agonist ivuxolimab. These receptors came from an adult with an advanced solid tumor such as melanoma, head and neck, liver or kidney cancer.

The gene calls are TRBV6-6 and TRBJ1-1; no clear D. The CDR3 sequence is 13 residues long. Trimming removed 4 bases at V and 1 base at J, with 7 bases between. From germline, CDR1 is MNHNY and CDR2 SVGAGI (reference sequence). CDR3 DNA sequence: TGTGCCAGCAGTTTCCCCGGGAACACTGAAGCTTTCTTT. Its protein product is CASSFPGNTEAFF.

The chain uses TRBV4-1 and TRBJ1-5; tentative D call: TRBD1 (6 bases). The CDR3 has 16 residues. CDR1 MGHRA and CDR2 YSYEKL come from the germline V gene. V lost 0 bases and J lost 5, with 14 bases in between. CDR3 residues: CASSQDFGQLYQPQHF. CDR3 DNA sequence: TGCGCCAGCAGCCAAGACTTCGGACAGCTCTATCAGCCCCAGCATTTT.

The CDR3 DNA reads as TGTGCCAGCAGCTTAGTTGGGAGAATGCCCGGATACCCTAGCACAGATACGCAGTATTTT. Residues: CASSLVGRMPGYPSTDTQYF. The rearrangement links TRBV7-6 to TRBJ2-3; weak D call: TRBD2 (5 bases). Trimming pared 1 base from V and 0 bases from J, leaving 23 bases between. The CDR3 covers 20 residues. Germline V gene lookup returns CDR1 SGHVS and CDR2 FNYEAQ.

This chain connects TRBV9 to TRBJ2-5, with 8 bases matching TRBD2. This CDR3 region has 15 residues. Trimming at V came to 3 bases and at J to 4 bases, leaving 8 bases not matched to a gene. From germline, CDR1 is SGDLS and CDR2 YYNGEE. CDR3 bases: TGTGCCAGCAGCGCCTCCTTCGGGGGGGGAGAGACCCAGTACTTC. Translated: CASSASFGGGETQYF.

The chain is built from TRBV18 and TRBJ2-6; D gene uncertain. Trimming pared 3 bases from V and 1 base from J, leaving 16 bases between. This CDR3 region has 18 residues. The germline V gene encodes CDR1 KGHSH and CDR2 LQKENI. The CDR3, as DNA: TGTGCCAGCTCACCTCTGGCGTCAGCTGCTTCTGGGGCCAACGTCCTGACTTTC. Amino acid sequence: CASSPLASAASGANVLTF. Based on the CDR3 plus reference TRBV18 and TRBJ2-6, the full variable domain is NAGVMQNPRHLVRRRGQEARLRCSPMKGHSHVYWYRQLPEEGLKFMVYLQKENIIDESGMPKERFSAEFPKEGPSILRIQQVVRGDSAAYFCASSPLASAASGANVLTFGAGSRLTVL.

V is TRBV7-9 and J is TRBJ2-1, with TRBD1 matching over 7 bases. Per germline, CDR1 SEHNR and CDR2 FQNEAQ (reference sequence). CDR3 size: 14 residues. Unmatched junction bases numbered 1, after V lost 1 base and J lost 4 bases. The CDR3 is CASSLVGQYNEQFF. The CDR3, as DNA: TGTGCCAGCAGCTTAGTGGGACAGTACAATGAGCAGTTCTTC.

This clone was found once. The chain carries TRBV5-1 and TRBJ2-1; the match to TRBD2 covers 9 bases. The V segment lost 0 bases and the J segment 5 bases; nucleotides outside the gene matches: 3. There are 15 residues in the CDR3. Germline CDR1 reads SGHRS; CDR2 reads YFSETQ. The CDR3 spells CASSLGLAGHNEQFF. The CDR3 DNA follows: TGCGCCAGCAGCTTGGGCCTAGCGGGGCACAATGAGCAGTTCTTC.

V usage is TRBV5-4 and J usage is TRBJ2-2, with 7 nucleotides matching TRBD1. Trimming cost V 3 bases and J 7 bases; bases outside gene matches: 12. Germline V gene data show CDR1 as SGHNT and CDR2 as YYREEE (reference sequence). The CDR3 spans 16 residues. The CDR3 bases are TGTGCCAGCAGCTGGGGAGCGACAGGGATGGGCGGGGAGCTGTTTTTT. Its translation: CASSWGATGMGGELFF.

The chain carries TRBV18 and TRBJ2-6; no clear D. Germline loops: CDR1 KGHSH, CDR2 LQKENI. This CDR3 is 14 amino acids long. Trimming removed 3 bases at V and 4 bases at J, with 7 bases between. In DNA form, the CDR3 reads TGTGCCAGCTCACCCCTTAGGGGGGCCAACGTCCTGACTTTC. Its translation: CASSPLRGANVLTF.

The gene calls are TRBV19 and TRBJ2-1, with 12 positions matching TRBD2. The germline V gene has CDR1 LNHDA and CDR2 SQIVND (reference sequence). CDR3 length: 15 amino acids. V gave up 6 bases and J gave up 6 bases; unmatched junction bases: 6. The CDR3 region is CASRELAGGPNEQFF. The CDR3 nucleotides read TGTGCCAGTAGGGAACTAGCGGGGGGACCCAATGAGCAGTTCTTC.

The chain combines TRBV21-1 with TRBJ1-5. TRBV21-1 has pseudogene status. CDR3 length equals 17 residues. The CDR3 region is CASSKIGGGASNQPQHF. DNA for the CDR3: TGTGCCAGCAGCAAAATTGGGGGTGGGGCCAGCAATCAGCCCCAGCATTTT.

The chain recombines TRBV30 with TRBJ2-2; TRBD2 might be the D (5 bases). This CDR3 is 16 amino acids long. Trimming removed 5 bases at V and 4 bases at J, with 20 bases between. Germline CDR1 is GTSNPN and CDR2 is SVGIG (reference sequence). The CDR3 here is CAWGVWAGAGTGELFF. In DNA form, the CDR3 reads TGTGCCTGGGGGGTTTGGGCGGGTGCGGGCACCGGGGAGCTGTTTTTT.

This clone was found once. The chain combines TRBV7-3 with TRBJ1-6; maybe TRBD1 (5 bases). The length of the CDR3 is 15 residues. V gave up 1 base and J gave up 10 bases, with 14 bases separating them. In germline, CDR1 is SGHTA, CDR2 FQGTGA. CDR3 loop: CASSLKAGKESPLHF. CDR3 in DNA: TGTGCCAGCAGCTTAAAAGCAGGGAAAGAATCACCCCTCCACTTT.

This chain uses TRBV15 with TRBJ1-5; D is undetermined. The germline V and J ends were trimmed by 4 bases and 9 bases, with 13 bases remaining between them. Looked up from germline, CDR1 is LNHNV and CDR2 is YYDKDF (reference sequence). There are 13 residues in the CDR3. The CDR3, as DNA: TGTGCCACCAGCACTTTTTCAAGGTCGCCCCAGCATTTT. It specifies CATSTFSRSPQHF.

The V gene is TRBV6-5, the J gene TRBJ2-7; unclear D gene. Per germline, CDR1 MNHEY and CDR2 SVGAGI. CDR3 size: 14 residues. V dropped 5 bases and J dropped 3 bases, with 14 bases sitting between them. CDR3 residues: CASSPGQSVYEQYF. The CDR3 DNA sequence: TGTGCCAGCAGTCCCGGGCAGTCAGTCTACGAGCAGTACTTC.

The rearrangement links TRBV2 to TRBJ1-5; the D gene is possibly TRBD1 (6 bases). CDR3 length equals 15 residues. Germline CDR1 is SNHLY and CDR2 is FYNNEI. The V and J ends lost 6 bases and 4 bases respectively, with 16 bases between them. The CDR3 DNA is TGTGCCAGCAGGGAGAGTGGACAGCAGAATCAGCCCCAGCATTTT. Residues: CASRESGQQNQPQHF.

The chain couples TRBV5-4 to TRBJ2-3; D uncertain. The CDR3 has 13 amino acids. Germline CDR1 reads SGHNT; CDR2 reads YYREEE (reference sequence). Trimming took off 4 bases at V and 4 bases at J, with 10 bases between the two ends. For the CDR3, the DNA is TGTGCCAGCAGCCCACCCGGAGCAGATACGCAGTATTTT. It encodes CASSPPGADTQYF.

This clone has just a few counts. The rearrangement links TRBV6-5 to TRBJ1-6; no clear D. Germline loops: CDR1 MNHEY, CDR2 SVGAGI. The V end was cut by 2 bases, the J end by 7 bases, with 9 bases between. The CDR3 covers 14 residues. The CDR3 bases are TGTGCCAGCAGTTACAGGCAGCAAAATTCACCCCTCCACTTT. It encodes CASSYRQQNSPLHF.